This T cell receptor beta chain is drawn from a study of T cells expressing NK-cell markers. Per the germline V gene, CDR1 is SGHTA and CDR2 is FQGNSA. This CDR3 comprises 15 residues. TCRdb reprocessed the 5' RACE reads and keeps a single row for each CDR3 protein, giving no DNA. The listing records around 550,000 distinct CDR3 sequences. Sequencing was carried out using blood T cells: a sorted CD56 or NKG2C T cell subset, CD4+ or CD8+ T cells, or bulk PBMC T cells (not recorded which). The V gene is TRBV7-2, the J gene TRBJ2-1; TCRdb's D call, TRBD2, is unchecked because there is no DNA. The clonotype originates from a young man in good health. Here the CDR3 reads CASSPSGEGYNEQFF. The variable domain in full, completed from reference TRBV7-2 and TRBJ2-1, reads GAGVSQSPSNKVTEKGKDVELRCDPISGHTALYWYRQSLGQGLEFLIYFQGNSAPDKSGLPSDRFSAERTGGSVSTLTIQRTQQEDSAVYLCASSPSGEGYNEQFFGPGTRLTVL.